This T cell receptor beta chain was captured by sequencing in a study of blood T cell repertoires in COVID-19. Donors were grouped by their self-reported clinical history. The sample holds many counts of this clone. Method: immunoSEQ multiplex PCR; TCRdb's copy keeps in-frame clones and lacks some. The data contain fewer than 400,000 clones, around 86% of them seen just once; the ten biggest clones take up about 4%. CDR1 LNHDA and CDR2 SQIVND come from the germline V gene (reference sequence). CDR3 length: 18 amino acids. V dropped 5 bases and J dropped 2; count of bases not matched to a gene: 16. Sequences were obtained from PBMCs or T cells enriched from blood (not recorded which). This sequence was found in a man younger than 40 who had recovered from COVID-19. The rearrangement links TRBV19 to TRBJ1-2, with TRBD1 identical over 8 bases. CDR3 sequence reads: CASSRSNRPRTGNYGYTF. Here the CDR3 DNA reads TGTGCCAGTAGTCGGTCGAACCGACCTCGGACAGGGAACTATGGCTACACCTTC.